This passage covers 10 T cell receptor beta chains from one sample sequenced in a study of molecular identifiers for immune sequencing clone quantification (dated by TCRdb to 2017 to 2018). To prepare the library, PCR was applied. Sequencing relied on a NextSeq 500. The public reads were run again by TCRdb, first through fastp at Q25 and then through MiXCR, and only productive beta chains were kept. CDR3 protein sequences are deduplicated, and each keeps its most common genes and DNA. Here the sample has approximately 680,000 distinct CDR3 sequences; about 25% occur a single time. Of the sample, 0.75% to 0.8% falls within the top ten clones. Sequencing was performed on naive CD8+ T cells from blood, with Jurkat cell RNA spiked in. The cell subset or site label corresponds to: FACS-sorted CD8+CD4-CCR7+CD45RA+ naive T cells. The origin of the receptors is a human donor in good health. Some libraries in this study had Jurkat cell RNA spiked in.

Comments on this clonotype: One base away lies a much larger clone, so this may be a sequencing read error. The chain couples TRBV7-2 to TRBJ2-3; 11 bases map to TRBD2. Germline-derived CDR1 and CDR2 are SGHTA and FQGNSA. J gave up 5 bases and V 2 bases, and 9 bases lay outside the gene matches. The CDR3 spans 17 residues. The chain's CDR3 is CASSLSPSGGWGDTQYF. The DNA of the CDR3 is TGTGCCAGCAGCTTATCTCCTAGCGGGGGGTGGGGAGATACGCAGTATTTT. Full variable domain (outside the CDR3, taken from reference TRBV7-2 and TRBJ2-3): GAGVSQSPSNKVTEKGKDVELRCDPISGHTALYWYRQSLGQGLEFLIYFQGNSAPDKSGLPSDRFSAERTGGSVSTLTIQRTQQEDSAVYLCASSLSPSGGWGDTQYFGPGTRLTVL.

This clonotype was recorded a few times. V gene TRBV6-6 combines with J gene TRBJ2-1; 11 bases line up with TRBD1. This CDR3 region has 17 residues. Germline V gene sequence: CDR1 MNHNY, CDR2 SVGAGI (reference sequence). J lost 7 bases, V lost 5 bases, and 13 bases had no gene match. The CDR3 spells CASSQPPGQGGNNEQFF. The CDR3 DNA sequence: TGTGCCAGCAGTCAACCGCCGGGACAGGGGGGGAATAATGAGCAGTTCTTC.

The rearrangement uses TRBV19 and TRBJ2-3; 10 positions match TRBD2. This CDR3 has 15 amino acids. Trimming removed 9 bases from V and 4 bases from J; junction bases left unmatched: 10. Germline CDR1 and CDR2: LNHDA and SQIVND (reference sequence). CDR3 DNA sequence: TGTGCCAGCAAGTCTAGCGGGAGTAGTTCAGATACGCAGTATTTT. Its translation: CASKSSGSSSDTQYF.

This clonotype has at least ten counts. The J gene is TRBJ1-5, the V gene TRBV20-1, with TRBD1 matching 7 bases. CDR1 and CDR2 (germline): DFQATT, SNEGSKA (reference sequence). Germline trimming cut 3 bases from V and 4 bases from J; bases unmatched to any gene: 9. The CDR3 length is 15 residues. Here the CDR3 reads CSARVLAGGNQPQHF. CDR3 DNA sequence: TGCAGTGCTAGGGTCCTGGCAGGGGGAAATCAGCCCCAGCATTTT.

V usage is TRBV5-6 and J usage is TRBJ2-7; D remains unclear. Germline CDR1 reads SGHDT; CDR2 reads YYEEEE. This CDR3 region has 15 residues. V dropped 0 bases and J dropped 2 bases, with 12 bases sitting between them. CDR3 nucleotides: TGTGCCAGCAGCTTGGACTTAGACACTGCCTACGAGCAGTACTTC. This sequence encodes CASSLDLDTAYEQYF.

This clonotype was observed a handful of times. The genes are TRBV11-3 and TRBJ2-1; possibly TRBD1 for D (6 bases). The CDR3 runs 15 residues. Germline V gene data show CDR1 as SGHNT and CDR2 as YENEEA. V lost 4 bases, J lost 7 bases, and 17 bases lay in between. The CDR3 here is CASSSHRELVNEQFF. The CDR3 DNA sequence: TGTGCCAGCAGCTCTCACAGGGAGTTGGTAAATGAGCAGTTCTTC.

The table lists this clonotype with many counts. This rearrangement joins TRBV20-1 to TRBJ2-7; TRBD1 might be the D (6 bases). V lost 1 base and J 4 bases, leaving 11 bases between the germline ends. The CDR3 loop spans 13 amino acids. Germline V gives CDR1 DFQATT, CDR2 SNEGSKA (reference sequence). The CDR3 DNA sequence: TGCAGTGCTAGAGCCGGCAGGGGTTACGAGCAGTACTTC. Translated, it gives CSARAGRGYEQYF.

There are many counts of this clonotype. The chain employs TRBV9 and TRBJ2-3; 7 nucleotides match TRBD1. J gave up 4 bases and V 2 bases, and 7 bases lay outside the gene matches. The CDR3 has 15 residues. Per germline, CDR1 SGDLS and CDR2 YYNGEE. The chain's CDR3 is CASSVTGAASDTQYF. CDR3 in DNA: TGTGCCAGCAGCGTCACAGGGGCGGCCTCAGATACGCAGTATTTT.

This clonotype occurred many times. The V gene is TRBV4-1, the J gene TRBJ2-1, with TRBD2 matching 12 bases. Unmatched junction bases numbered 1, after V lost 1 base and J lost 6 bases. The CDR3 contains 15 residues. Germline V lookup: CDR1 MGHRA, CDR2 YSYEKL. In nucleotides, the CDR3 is TGCGCCAGCAGCCAAGGACTAGCGGGGGCCAATGAGCAGTTCTTC. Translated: CASSQGLAGANEQFF.

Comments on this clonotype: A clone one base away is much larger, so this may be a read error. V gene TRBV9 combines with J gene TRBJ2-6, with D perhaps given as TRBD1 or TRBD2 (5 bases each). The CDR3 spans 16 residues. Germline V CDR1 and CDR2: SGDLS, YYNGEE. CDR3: CASSVGGLSGANVPTF. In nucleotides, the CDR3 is TGTGCCAGCAGCGTAGGAGGGCTGTCTGGGGCCAACGTCCCGACTTTC.